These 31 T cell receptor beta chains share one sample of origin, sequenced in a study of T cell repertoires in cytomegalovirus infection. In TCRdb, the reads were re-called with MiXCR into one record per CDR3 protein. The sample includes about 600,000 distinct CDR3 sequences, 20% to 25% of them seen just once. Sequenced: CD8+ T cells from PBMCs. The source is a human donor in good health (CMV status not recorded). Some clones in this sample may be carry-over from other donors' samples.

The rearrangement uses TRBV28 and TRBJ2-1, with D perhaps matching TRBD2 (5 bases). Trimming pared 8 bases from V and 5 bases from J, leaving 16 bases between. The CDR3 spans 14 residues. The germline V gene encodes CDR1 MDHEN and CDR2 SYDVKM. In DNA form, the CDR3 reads TGTGCCAGCCGAACTATCCGGGGTCACAATGAGCAGTTCTTC. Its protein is CASRTIRGHNEQFF.

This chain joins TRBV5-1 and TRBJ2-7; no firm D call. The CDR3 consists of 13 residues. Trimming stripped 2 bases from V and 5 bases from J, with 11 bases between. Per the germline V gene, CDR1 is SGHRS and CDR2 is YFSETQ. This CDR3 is CASSFGILDEQYF. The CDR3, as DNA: TGCGCCAGCAGCTTCGGAATTCTTGACGAGCAGTACTTC.

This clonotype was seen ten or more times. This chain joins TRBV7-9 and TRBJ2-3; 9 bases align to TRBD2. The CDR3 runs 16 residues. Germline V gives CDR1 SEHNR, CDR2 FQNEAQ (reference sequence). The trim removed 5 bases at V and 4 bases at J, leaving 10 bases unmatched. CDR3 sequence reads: CASSPSASGAPDTQYF. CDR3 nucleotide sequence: TGTGCCAGCAGCCCCTCGGCTAGCGGGGCCCCAGATACGCAGTATTTT.

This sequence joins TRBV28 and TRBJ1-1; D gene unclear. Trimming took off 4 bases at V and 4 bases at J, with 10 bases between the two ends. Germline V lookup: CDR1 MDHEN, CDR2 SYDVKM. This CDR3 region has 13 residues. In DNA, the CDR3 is TGTGCCAGCAGTTCCTTTGCACCCACTGAAGCTTTCTTT. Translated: CASSSFAPTEAFF.

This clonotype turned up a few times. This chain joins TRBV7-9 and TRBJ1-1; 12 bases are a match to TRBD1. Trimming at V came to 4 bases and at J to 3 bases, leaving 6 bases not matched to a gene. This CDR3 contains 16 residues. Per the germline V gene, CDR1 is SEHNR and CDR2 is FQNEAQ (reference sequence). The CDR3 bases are TGTGCCAGCAGCTCCCGGGACAGGGGGCGAGACACTGAAGCTTTCTTT. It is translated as CASSSRDRGRDTEAFF.

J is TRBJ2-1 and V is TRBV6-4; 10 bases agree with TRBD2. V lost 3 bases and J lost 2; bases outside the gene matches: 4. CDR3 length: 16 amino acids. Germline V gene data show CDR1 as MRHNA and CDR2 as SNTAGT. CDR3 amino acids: CASSELAGQTYNEQFF. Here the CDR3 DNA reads TGTGCCAGCAGTGAACTAGCGGGGCAGACCTACAATGAGCAGTTCTTC.

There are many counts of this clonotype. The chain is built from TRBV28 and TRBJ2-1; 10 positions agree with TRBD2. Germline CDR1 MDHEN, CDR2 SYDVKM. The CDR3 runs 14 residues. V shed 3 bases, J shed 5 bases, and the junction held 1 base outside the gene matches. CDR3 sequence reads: CASSLSGGDNEQFF. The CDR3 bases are TGTGCCAGCAGTTTGAGCGGGGGGGACAATGAGCAGTTCTTC. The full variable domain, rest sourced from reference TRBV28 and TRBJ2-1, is DVKVTQSSRYLVKRTGEKVFLECVQDMDHENMFWYRQDPGLGLRLIYFSYDVKMKEKGDIPEGYSVSREKKERFSLILESASTNQTSMYLCASSLSGGDNEQFFGPGTRLTVL.

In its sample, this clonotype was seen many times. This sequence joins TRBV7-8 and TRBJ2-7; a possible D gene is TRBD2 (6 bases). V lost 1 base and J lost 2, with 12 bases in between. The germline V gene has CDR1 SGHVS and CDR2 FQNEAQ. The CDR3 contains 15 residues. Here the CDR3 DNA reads TGTGCCAGCAGCTTAGGGGGGACTTCACCCTACGAGCAGTACGTC. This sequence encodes CASSLGGTSPYEQYV.

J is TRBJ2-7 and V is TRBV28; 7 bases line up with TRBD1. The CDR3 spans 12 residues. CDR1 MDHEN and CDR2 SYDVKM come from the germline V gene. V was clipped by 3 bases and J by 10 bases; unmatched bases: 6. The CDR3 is CASSFPGQAQYV. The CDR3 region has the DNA TGTGCCAGCAGTTTCCCCGGACAGGCTCAGTACGTC.

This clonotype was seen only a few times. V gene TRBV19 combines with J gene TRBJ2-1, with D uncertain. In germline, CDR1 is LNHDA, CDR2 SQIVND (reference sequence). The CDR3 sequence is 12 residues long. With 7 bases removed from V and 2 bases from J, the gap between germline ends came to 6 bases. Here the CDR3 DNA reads TGTGCCAGTATCGGGCCCTACAATGAGCAGTTCTTC. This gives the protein CASIGPYNEQFF.

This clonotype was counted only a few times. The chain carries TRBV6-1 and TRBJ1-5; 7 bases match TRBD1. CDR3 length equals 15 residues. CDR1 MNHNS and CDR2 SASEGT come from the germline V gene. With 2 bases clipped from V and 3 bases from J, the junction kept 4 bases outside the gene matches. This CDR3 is CASSEYRGNNQPQHF. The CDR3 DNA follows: TGTGCCAGCAGTGAATACAGGGGTAACAATCAGCCCCAGCATTTT.

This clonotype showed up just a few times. The CDR3 DNA reads as TGTGCCAGCAGCTCCGGGGAGGGTTTTTATGGCTACACCTTC. Protein: CASSSGEGFYGYTF. The chain employs TRBV7-6 and TRBJ1-2; the D is unclear. Germline V lookup: CDR1 SGHVS, CDR2 FNYEAQ. The CDR3 contains 14 residues. Trimming cost V 4 bases and J 5 bases, with 14 bases left between them.

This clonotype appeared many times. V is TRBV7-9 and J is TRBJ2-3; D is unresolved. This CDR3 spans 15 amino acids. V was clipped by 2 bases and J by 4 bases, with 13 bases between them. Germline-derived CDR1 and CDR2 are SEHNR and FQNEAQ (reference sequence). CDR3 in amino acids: CASSLYPPGSDTQYF. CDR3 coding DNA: TGTGCCAGCAGCTTATATCCCCCCGGATCAGATACGCAGTATTTT.

CDR3 loop: CSVLAGSWGNGYTF. The CDR3 bases are TGCAGCGTGCTTGCAGGGTCGTGGGGGAATGGCTACACCTTC. The V gene is TRBV29-1, the J gene TRBJ1-2, with D possibly matching TRBD1 (5 bases). This CDR3 has 14 residues. The ends were cut back, 6 bases at V and 6 bases at J, with 20 bases in the middle. Germline loops: CDR1 SQVTM, CDR2 ANQGSEA.

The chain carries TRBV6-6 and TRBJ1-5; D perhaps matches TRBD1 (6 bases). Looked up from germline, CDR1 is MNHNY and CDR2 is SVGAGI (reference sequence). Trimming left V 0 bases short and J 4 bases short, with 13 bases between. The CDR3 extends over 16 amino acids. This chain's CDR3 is CASSYSQGSPNQPQHF. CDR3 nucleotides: TGTGCCAGCAGTTACTCCCAGGGGTCGCCAAATCAGCCCCAGCATTTT.

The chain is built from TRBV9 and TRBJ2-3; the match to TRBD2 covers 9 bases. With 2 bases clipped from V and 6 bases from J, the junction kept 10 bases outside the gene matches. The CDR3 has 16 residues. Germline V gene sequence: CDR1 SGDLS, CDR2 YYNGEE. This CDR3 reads CASSVGLAGLADTQYF. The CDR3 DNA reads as TGTGCCAGCAGCGTGGGCCTAGCGGGGTTGGCGGATACGCAGTATTTT.

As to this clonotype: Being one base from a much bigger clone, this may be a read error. Here the CDR3 DNA reads TGTGCCAACAGTTCCCTGTATCTAGCGGGGGCCCCCACAGATACGCAGTATTTT. Its protein is CANSSLYLAGAPTDTQYF. This chain joins TRBV28 and TRBJ2-3; 10 nucleotides match TRBD2. CDR1 and CDR2 from the germline V gene are MDHEN and SYDVKM. The CDR3 has 18 residues.

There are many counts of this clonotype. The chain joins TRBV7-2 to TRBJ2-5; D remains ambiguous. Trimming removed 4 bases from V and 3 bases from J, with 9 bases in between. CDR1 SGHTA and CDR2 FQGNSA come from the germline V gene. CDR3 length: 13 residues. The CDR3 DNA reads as TGTGCCAGCAGCTACCCCACCAAAGAGACCCAGTACTTC. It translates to CASSYPTKETQYF.

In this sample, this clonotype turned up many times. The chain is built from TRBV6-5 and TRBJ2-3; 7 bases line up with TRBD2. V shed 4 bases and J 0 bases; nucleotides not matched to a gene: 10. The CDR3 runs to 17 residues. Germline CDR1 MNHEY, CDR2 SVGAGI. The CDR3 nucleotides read TGTGCCAGCAGTTTGAACCCTAGCGGCCCTAGCACAGATACGCAGTATTTT. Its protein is CASSLNPSGPSTDTQYF.

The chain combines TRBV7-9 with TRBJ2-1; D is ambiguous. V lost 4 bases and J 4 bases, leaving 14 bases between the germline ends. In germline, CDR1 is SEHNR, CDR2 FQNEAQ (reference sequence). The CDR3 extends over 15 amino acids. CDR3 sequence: CASSSGYTEYNEQFF. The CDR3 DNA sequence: TGTGCCAGCAGCTCCGGGTATACGGAGTACAATGAGCAGTTCTTC.

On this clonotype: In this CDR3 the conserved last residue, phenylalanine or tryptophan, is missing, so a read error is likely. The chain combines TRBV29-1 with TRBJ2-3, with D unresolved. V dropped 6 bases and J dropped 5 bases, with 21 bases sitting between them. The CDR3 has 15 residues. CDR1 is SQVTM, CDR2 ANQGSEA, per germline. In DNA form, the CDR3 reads TGCAGCGTCCTAAAACTGGACCTGTTGGAAGATACGCAGTATTGT. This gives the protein CSVLKLDLLEDTQYC.

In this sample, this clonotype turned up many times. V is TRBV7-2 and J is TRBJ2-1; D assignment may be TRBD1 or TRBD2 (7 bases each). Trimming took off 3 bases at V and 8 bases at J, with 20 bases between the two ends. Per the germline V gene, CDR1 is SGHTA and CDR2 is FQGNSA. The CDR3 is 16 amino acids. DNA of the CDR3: TGTGCCAGCAGCTTGCTCGGGGAGGGGGCGTCGGATGAGCAGTTCTTC. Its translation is CASSLLGEGASDEQFF. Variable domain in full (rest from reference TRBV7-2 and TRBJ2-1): GAGVSQSPSNKVTEKGKDVELRCDPISGHTALYWYRQSLGQGLEFLIYFQGNSAPDKSGLPSDRFSAERTGGSVSTLTIQRTQQEDSAVYLCASSLLGEGASDEQFFGPGTRLTVL.

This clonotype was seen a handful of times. CDR3 loop: CASRQGAPYGYTF. Written as DNA, the CDR3 is TGTGCCAGCAGACAGGGGGCCCCCTATGGCTACACCTTC. This chain uses TRBV6-9 with TRBJ1-2; TRBD1 matches 9 bases. This CDR3 contains 13 residues. V shed 6 bases, J shed 4 bases, and the junction held 3 bases outside the gene matches. Germline CDR1 and CDR2: MNHGY and SVAAGI.

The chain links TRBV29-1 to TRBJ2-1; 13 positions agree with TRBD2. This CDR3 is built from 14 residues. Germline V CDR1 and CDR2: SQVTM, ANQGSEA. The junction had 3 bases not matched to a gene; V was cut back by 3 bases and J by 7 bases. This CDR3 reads CSVDRTSGGNEQFF. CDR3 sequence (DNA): TGCAGCGTTGATAGGACTAGCGGGGGTAATGAGCAGTTCTTC.

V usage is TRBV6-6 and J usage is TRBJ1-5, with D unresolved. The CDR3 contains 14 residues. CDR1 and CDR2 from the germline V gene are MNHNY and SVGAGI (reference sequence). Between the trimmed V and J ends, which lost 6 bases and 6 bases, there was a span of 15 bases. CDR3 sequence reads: CASSPLGLGQPQHF. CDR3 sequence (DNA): TGTGCCAGCAGCCCTTTGGGGTTGGGTCAGCCCCAGCATTTT.

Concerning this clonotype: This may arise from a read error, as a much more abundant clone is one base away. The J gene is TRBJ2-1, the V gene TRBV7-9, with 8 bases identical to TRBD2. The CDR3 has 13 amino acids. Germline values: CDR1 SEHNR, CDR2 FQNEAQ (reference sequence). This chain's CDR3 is CTSSAPGGNEQFF. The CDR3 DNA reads TGTACCAGCAGCGCCCCGGGGGGGAATGAGCAGTTCTTC.

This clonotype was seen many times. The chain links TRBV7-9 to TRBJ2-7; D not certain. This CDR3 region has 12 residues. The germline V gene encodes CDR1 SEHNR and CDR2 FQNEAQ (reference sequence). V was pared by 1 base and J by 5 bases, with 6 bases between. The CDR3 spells CASSLVVHEQYF. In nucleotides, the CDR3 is TGTGCCAGCAGCTTAGTCGTCCACGAGCAGTACTTC.

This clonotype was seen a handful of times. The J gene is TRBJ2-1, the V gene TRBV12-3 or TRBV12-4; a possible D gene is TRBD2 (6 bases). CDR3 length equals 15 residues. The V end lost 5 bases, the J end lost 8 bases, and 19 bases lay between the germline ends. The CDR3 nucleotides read TGTGCCAGCAGTCCCTCCCGGGGAGGAGTGGATGAGCAGTTCTTC. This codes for CASSPSRGGVDEQFF.

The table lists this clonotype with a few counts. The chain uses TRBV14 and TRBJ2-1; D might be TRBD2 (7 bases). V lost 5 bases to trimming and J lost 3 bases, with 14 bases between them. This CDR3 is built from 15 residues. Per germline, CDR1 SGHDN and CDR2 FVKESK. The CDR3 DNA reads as TGTGCCAGCAGCGAAGGGGGGGCGATCTACAATGAGCAGTTCTTC. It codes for CASSEGGAIYNEQFF.

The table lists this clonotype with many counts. CDR3 coding DNA: TGTGCCAGCAGCTTAGCGAGGACGGCAAGCTCTGGGGCCAACGTCCTGACTTTC. The encoded protein is CASSLARTASSGANVLTF. The V call is TRBV7-8, the J call TRBJ2-6; no clear D. The germline CDR1 and CDR2 sequences are SGHVS and FQNEAQ. The V end lost 0 bases, the J end lost 0 bases, and 12 bases lay between the germline ends. The CDR3 loop spans 18 amino acids.

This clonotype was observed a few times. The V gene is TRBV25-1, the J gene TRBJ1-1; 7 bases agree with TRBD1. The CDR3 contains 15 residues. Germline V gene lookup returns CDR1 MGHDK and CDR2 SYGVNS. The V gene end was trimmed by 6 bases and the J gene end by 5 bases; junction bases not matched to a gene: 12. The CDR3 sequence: CASRDDLQGRTEAFF. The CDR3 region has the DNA TGTGCCAGCAGGGACGATCTACAGGGGAGGACTGAAGCTTTCTTT.